The 5 T cell receptor beta chains presented below share a single source sample, sequenced in a study of CD8 T cells in Susac syndrome. Random hexamers were used to reverse transcribe an amount of about 0.45 to 1 ug RNA. TCRdb fed the immunoSEQ multiplex PCR reads into MiXCR, producing one record per CDR3 protein. The sample holds more than 150,000 distinct CDR3 sequences; about 95% are singletons and the top ten take about 0.17%. The sample comprised CD4+ T cells from PBMCs. The receptors originated from a human donor with Susac syndrome.

This rearrangement joins TRBV7-3 to TRBJ2-1; unclear D gene. CDR3 length: 14 residues. Germline-derived CDR1 and CDR2 are SGHTA and FQGTGA. The V end lost 5 bases, the J end lost 1 base, and 9 bases lay between the germline ends. The CDR3 DNA sequence: TGTGCCAGCAGCCGGGTGGGTTCCTACAATGAGCAGTTCTTC. Residues: CASSRVGSYNEQFF.

This clonotype was detected only a few times. The chain couples TRBV20-1 to TRBJ2-5, with D possibly matching TRBD1 (6 bases). The CDR3 extends over 12 amino acids. Trimming shortened V by 6 bases and J by 6 bases, and 14 bases separated the two germline ends. CDR1 and CDR2 (germline): DFQATT, SNEGSKA (reference sequence). The DNA for the CDR3 is TGCAGTGCCTCCACAGGGCAACAGACCCAGTACTTC. Protein sequence: CSASTGQQTQYF.

V usage is TRBV15 and J usage is TRBJ1-1; the D gene is possibly TRBD1 (5 bases). V was pared by 1 base and J by 1 base, with 7 bases between. Germline values: CDR1 LNHNV, CDR2 YYDKDF (reference sequence). This CDR3 spans 14 amino acids. CDR3 residues: CATSRGTGNTEAFF. The CDR3 DNA reads TGTGCCACCAGCAGAGGTACAGGGAACACTGAAGCTTTCTTT.

The chain recombines TRBV12-3 or TRBV12-4 with TRBJ1-1, with D unresolved. This CDR3 is 15 amino acids long. Trimming took off 0 bases at V and 4 bases at J, with 12 bases between the two ends. The CDR3 bases are TGTGCCAGCAGTTTAGCCAGGCTGTTAAGCACTGAAGCTTTCTTT. It translates to CASSLARLLSTEAFF.

V gene TRBV27 combines with J gene TRBJ2-7; D is unclear. CDR3 length equals 13 residues. V was clipped by 2 bases and J by 2 bases, with 7 bases between them. The V gene's germline CDR1 is MNHEY and CDR2 SMNVEV (reference sequence). The CDR3 DNA sequence: TGTGCCAGCAGTTTAGGACCGACCTACGAGCAGTACTTC. This translates into CASSLGPTYEQYF.